The 21 T cell receptor beta chains presented below share a single source sample, sequenced in a study of radiation and T cells in renal cell carcinoma. Time point of the sample: blood 4 weeks post-SBRT, at nephrectomy. The treatment was: 15 Gy SBRT to primary tumor, nephrectomy 4 weeks later. Assay used: immunoSEQ multiplex PCR; TCRdb lists only in-frame clones, some missing. The sample lists some 81,000 clones, roughly 87% occurring once. This specimen was blood, taken from a patient whose treatment included radiotherapy and nephrectomy. These receptors originate from a woman between 65 and 79 years old with renal cell carcinoma.

This chain joins TRBV19 and TRBJ1-5; the D gene is possibly TRBD1 (5 bases). CDR1 and CDR2 from the germline V gene are LNHDA and SQIVND (reference sequence). There are 14 residues in the CDR3. Trimming shortened V by 10 bases and J by 7 bases, and 20 bases separated the two germline ends. As DNA, the CDR3 is TGTGCCACCCATAAAGACAGCGGAAGACAGCCCCAGCATTTT. This translates into CATHKDSGRQPQHF.

This rearrangement joins TRBV7-2 to TRBJ2-4; D gene ambiguous. CDR1 SGHTA and CDR2 FQGNSA come from the germline V gene. The CDR3 runs to 15 residues. Trimming shortened V by 2 bases and J by 0 bases, and 8 bases separated the two germline ends. CDR3: CASSLTPLAKNIQYF. The CDR3 nucleotides read TGTGCCAGCAGCTTAACTCCCCTAGCCAAAAACATTCAGTACTTC. Drawing the rest from reference TRBV7-2 and TRBJ2-4, the complete variable domain is GAGVSQSPSNKVTEKGKDVELRCDPISGHTALYWYRQSLGQGLEFLIYFQGNSAPDKSGLPSDRFSAERTGGSVSTLTIQRTQQEDSAVYLCASSLTPLAKNIQYFGAGTRLSVL.

The chain employs TRBV5-6 and TRBJ1-1; 8 nucleotides align to TRBD1. Unmatched junction bases numbered 6, after V lost 4 bases and J lost 1 base. Germline V gives CDR1 SGHDT, CDR2 YYEEEE. This CDR3 spans 15 amino acids. The CDR3 bases are TGTGCCAGCAGCGGAGGACAGGGATGGAACACTGAAGCTTTCTTT. Protein product: CASSGGQGWNTEAFF. The full variable domain, with the rest looked up from reference TRBV5-6 and TRBJ1-1, is DAGVTQSPTHLIKTRGQQVTLRCSPKSGHDTVSWYQQALGQGPQFIFQYYEEEERQRGNFPDRFSGHQFPNYSSELNVNALLLGDSALYLCASSGGQGWNTEAFFGQGTRLTVV.

The chain employs TRBV10-3 and TRBJ2-7; D might be TRBD2 (7 bases). The CDR3 sequence is 16 residues long. V lost 0 bases, J lost 5 bases, and 17 bases lay in between. CDR1 and CDR2 (germline): ENHRY, SYGVKD. CDR3 DNA sequence: TGTGCCATCAGTGAGTCGAGGGGGGGAGTTGCGGACGAGCAGTACTTC. Its translation: CAISESRGGVADEQYF.

The chain employs TRBV30 and TRBJ1-2; TRBD1 aligns across 9 bases. The J segment lost 5 bases and the V segment lost 3 bases, leaving 10 bases of the junction unmatched. The germline CDR1 and CDR2 sequences are GTSNPN and SVGIG (reference sequence). This CDR3 is 15 amino acids long. CDR3 region: CAWRNRGRVVYGYTF. The CDR3 region has the DNA TGTGCCTGGAGAAACAGGGGGCGGGTGGTATATGGCTACACCTTC.

This chain uses TRBV6-6 with TRBJ1-2; TRBD1 matches 7 bases. The CDR3 extends over 16 amino acids. Germline values: CDR1 MNHNY, CDR2 SVGAGI (reference sequence). The J segment lost 5 bases and the V segment lost 2 bases, leaving 11 bases of the junction unmatched. The CDR3 region is CASSYIQGGFQYGYTF. CDR3 nucleotides: TGTGCCAGCAGTTACATCCAGGGGGGGTTTCAATATGGCTACACCTTC.

The chain employs TRBV18 and TRBJ1-4; weak D call: TRBD1 (5 bases). V lost 6 bases and J 8 bases, leaving 10 bases between the germline ends. Germline V CDR1 and CDR2: KGHSH, LQKENI. CDR3 length: 12 residues. Here the CDR3 reads CASSTRAEKLFF. CDR3 DNA sequence: TGTGCCAGCTCGACCAGGGCCGAAAAACTGTTTTTT.

This chain links TRBV20-1 with TRBJ2-3; possible D gene TRBD2, 6 bases. Trimming removed 1 base from V and 8 bases from J, with 7 bases in between. Germline V gene sequence: CDR1 DFQATT, CDR2 SNEGSKA (reference sequence). The CDR3 has 11 residues. CDR3 residues: CSARVRGTQYF. CDR3 sequence (DNA): TGCAGTGCTAGAGTGCGGGGTACGCAGTATTTT.

The chain couples TRBV30 to TRBJ1-2, with TRBD1 as a possible D gene (5 bases). Trimming pared 4 bases from V and 4 bases from J, leaving 16 bases between. Germline CDR1 reads GTSNPN; CDR2 reads SVGIG (reference sequence). This CDR3 is built from 14 residues. DNA of the CDR3: TGTGCCTGGACCGGACACCGAGGGGCCTATGGCTACACCTTC. Translation gives CAWTGHRGAYGYTF.

This rearrangement joins TRBV11-2 to TRBJ1-2; maybe TRBD1 (5 bases). The CDR3 has 14 amino acids. Germline V gene sequence: CDR1 SGHAT, CDR2 FQNNGV. V was trimmed by 0 bases and J by 8 bases, leaving 13 bases between them. The CDR3 DNA follows: TGTGCCAGCAGCTTAGACGGCAGGGCTCAGGGCTACACCTTC. Its protein is CASSLDGRAQGYTF.

The J gene is TRBJ2-5, the V gene TRBV7-2; 9 bases are a match to TRBD2. There are 14 residues in the CDR3. Germline-derived CDR1 and CDR2 are SGHTA and FQGNSA. V gave up 6 bases and J gave up 5 bases; unmatched junction bases: 7. The CDR3 here is CASRPSGGLETQYF. CDR3 nucleotide sequence: TGTGCCAGCAGACCCAGCGGGGGGCTGGAGACCCAGTACTTC.

The V and J genes are TRBV4-2 and TRBJ2-1; 9 bases map to TRBD2. V trimming: 5 bases; J trimming: 15 bases; junction bases outside the gene matches: 14. CDR3 size: 14 residues. Per germline, CDR1 LGHNA and CDR2 YNFKEQ. The CDR3 bases are TGTGCCAGCAGCTCCGGGCGGGGGGGCGGCCTCCCGTTCTTC. It is translated as CASSSGRGGGLPFF.

V is TRBV2 and J is TRBJ1-1; 9 bases match TRBD1. Germline V gene data show CDR1 as SNHLY and CDR2 as FYNNEI. The CDR3 loop spans 15 amino acids. V was pared by 6 bases and J by 3 bases, with 8 bases of the junction left unmatched. The CDR3 spells CASRDLGQGYTEAFF. In DNA, the CDR3 is TGTGCCAGCAGGGACCTCGGACAGGGGTACACTGAAGCTTTCTTT.

The V call is TRBV4-3, the J call TRBJ2-7; 8 nucleotides agree with TRBD2. The junction had 10 bases not matched to a gene; V was cut back by 0 bases and J by 0 bases. Per the germline V gene, CDR1 is LGHNA and CDR2 is YSLEER. This CDR3 is built from 18 residues. CDR3 amino acids: CASSQEPSGPGHSYEQYF. CDR3 coding DNA: TGCGCCAGCAGCCAAGAACCTAGCGGGCCAGGCCACTCCTACGAGCAGTACTTC.

This chain joins TRBV13 and TRBJ1-2; 10 bases fit TRBD1. Germline lookup yields CDR1 PRHDT and CDR2 FYEKMQ (reference sequence). The V gene end was trimmed by 5 bases and the J gene end by 4 bases; junction bases not matched to a gene: 4. This CDR3 comprises 14 residues. CDR3 DNA: TGTGCCAGCAGCGACAGGGGGCGCCGCTATGGCTACACCTTC. Translated: CASSDRGRRYGYTF. The variable domain in full, with the rest retrieved from reference TRBV13 and TRBJ1-2, is AAGVIQSPRHLIKEKRETATLKCYPIPRHDTVYWYQQGPGQDPQFLISFYEKMQSDKGSIPDRFSAQQFSDYHSELNMSSLELGDSALYFCASSDRGRRYGYTFGSGTRLTVV.

This clone was detected once. The chain recombines TRBV7-2 with TRBJ1-4; D call uncertain. The V gene's germline CDR1 is SGHTA and CDR2 FQGNSA. The CDR3 is 15 residues long. V was cut by 0 bases and J by 4 bases, with 9 bases left in between. The CDR3, as DNA: TGTGCCAGCAGCTTAGCCCGGGGTAATAATGAAAAACTGTTTTTT. Its translation is CASSLARGNNEKLFF.

The V call is TRBV21-1, the J call TRBJ1-6. TRBV21-1 is marked as a pseudogene. CDR3 size: 20 residues. CDR3 region: CASSKGGRPPSVSYNSPLHF. The CDR3 region has the DNA TGTGCCAGCAGCAAAGGGGGGAGGCCCCCAAGTGTCTCCTATAATTCACCCCTCCACTTT.

The chain has TRBV25-1 and TRBJ1-2; 9 nucleotides match TRBD1. Germline trimming cut 9 bases from V and 4 bases from J; bases unmatched to any gene: 3. This CDR3 has 12 residues. CDR1 is MGHDK and CDR2 is SYGVNS in the germline V gene. CDR3 in amino acids: CASTGGGYGYTF. The CDR3 region has the DNA TGTGCCAGTACAGGGGGCGGCTATGGCTACACCTTC.

The chain carries TRBV5-6 and TRBJ1-6; the D is unclear. Trimming pared 8 bases from V and 0 bases from J, leaving 9 bases between. Germline V gene data show CDR1 as SGHDT and CDR2 as YYEEEE. There are 14 residues in the CDR3. The CDR3 DNA reads TGTGCCAGAGAAGGGAGCTCCTATAATTCACCCCTCCACTTT. Its translation is CAREGSSYNSPLHF.

In its sample, this clone was seen once. This rearrangement joins TRBV7-9 to TRBJ1-3; 9 bases fit TRBD1. Germline CDR1 is SEHNR and CDR2 is FQNEAQ (reference sequence). J was trimmed by 8 bases and V by 6 bases; bases with no gene match: 14. This CDR3 spans 16 amino acids. The CDR3 region is CASRSLTGGILHTIYF. CDR3 bases: TGTGCCAGCAGATCCTTGACAGGGGGAATCTTGCACACCATATATTTT.

This chain joins TRBV7-2 and TRBJ2-7; the D is unclear. Germline V CDR1 and CDR2: SGHTA, FQGNSA. This CDR3 is built from 14 residues. V lost 2 bases, J lost 0 bases, and 8 bases lay in between. CDR3 DNA: TGTGCCAGCAGCTTAAACTACCTCTCCTACGAGCAGTACTTC. This codes for CASSLNYLSYEQYF.